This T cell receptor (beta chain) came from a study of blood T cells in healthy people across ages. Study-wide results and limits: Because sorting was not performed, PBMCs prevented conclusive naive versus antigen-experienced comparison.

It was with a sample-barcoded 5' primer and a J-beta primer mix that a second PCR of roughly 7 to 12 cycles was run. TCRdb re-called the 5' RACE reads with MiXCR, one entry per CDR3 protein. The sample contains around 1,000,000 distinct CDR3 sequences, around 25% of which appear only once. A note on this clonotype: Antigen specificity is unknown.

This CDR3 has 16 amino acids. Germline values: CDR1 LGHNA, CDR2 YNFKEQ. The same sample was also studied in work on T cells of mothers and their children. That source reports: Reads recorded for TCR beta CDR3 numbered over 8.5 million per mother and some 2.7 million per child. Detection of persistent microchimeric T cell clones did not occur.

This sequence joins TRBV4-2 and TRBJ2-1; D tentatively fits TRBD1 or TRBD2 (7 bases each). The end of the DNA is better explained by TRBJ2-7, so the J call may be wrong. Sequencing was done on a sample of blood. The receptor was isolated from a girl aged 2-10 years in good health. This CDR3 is CASSYETGSGTYEQYF. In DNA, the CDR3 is TGTGCCAGCAGCTACGAGACAGGGAGCGGGACCTACGAGCAGTACTTC.